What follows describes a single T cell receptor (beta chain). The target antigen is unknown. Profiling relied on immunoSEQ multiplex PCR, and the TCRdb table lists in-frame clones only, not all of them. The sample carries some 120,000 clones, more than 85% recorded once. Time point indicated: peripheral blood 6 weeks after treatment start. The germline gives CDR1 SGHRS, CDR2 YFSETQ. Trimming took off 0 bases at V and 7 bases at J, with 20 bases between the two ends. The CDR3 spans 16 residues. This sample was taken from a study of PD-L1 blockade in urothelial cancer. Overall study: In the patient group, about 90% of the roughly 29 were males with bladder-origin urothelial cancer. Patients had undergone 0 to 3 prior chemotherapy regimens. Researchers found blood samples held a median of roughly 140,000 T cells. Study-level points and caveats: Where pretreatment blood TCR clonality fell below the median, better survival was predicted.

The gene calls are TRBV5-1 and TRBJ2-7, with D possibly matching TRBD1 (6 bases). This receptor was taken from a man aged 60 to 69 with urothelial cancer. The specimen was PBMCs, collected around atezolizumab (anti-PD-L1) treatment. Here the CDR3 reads CASSLGDIGSSGEQYF. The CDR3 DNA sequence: TGCGCCAGCAGCTTGGGGGACATAGGGTCGTCGGGGGAGCAGTACTTC.